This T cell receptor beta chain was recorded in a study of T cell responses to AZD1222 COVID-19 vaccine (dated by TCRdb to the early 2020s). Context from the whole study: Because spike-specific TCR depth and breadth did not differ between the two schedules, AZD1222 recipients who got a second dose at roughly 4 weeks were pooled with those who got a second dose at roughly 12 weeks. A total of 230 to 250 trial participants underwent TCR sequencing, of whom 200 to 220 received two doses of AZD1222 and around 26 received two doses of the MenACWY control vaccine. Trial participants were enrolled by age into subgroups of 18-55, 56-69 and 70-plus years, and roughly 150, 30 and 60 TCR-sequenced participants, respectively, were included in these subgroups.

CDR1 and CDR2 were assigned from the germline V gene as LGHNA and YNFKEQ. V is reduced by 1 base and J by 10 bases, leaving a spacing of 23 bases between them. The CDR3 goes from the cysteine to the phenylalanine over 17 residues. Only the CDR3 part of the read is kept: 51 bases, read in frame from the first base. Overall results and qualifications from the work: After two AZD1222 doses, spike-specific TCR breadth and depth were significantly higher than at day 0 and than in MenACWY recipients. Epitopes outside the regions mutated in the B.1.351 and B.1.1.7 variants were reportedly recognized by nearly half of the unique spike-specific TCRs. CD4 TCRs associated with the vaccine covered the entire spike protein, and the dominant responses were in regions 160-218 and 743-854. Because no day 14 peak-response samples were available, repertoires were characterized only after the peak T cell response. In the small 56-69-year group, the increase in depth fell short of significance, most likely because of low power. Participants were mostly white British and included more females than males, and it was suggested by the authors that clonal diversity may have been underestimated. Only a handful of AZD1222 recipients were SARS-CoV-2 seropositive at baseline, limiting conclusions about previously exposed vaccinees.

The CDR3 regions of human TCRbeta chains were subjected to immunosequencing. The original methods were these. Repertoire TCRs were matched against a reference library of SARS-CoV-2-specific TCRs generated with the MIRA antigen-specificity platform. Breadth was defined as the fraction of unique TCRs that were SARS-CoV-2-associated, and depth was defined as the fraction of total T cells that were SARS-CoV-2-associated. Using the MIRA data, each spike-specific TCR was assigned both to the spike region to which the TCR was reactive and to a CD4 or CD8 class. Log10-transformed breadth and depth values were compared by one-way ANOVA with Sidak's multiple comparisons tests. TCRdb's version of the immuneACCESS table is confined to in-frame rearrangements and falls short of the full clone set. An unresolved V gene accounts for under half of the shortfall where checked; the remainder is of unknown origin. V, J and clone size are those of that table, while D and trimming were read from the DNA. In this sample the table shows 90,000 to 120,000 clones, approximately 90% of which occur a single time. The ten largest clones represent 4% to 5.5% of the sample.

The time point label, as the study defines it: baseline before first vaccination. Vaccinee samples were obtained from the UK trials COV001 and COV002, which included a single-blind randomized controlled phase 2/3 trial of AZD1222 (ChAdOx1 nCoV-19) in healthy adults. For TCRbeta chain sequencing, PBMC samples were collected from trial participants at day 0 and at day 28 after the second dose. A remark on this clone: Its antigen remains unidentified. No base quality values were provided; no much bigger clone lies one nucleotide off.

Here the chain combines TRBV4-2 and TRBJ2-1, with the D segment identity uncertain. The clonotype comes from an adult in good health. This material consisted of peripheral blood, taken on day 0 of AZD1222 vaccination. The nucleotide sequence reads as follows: TGTGCCAGCAGCCAAGCGAATAGGGCCGCCTCCGAACAGGAGCAGTTCTTC. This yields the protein CASSQANRAASEQEQFF.